Each of the 2 T cell receptor beta chains below was sequenced from the same sample in a study of regulatory T cells in long-lasting Graves disease. Sample time point: newly diagnosed GD, antithyroid drugs for less than 3 months. From RNA extracted from PBMCs, the TCR library was made. In building TCR beta libraries, iRepertoire HTBI primers were used together with Arm-PCR of CDR3 regions. Each CDR3 protein is one row after TCRdb ran MiXCR on the multiplex PCR reads. The data contain roughly 400,000 distinct CDR3 sequences, approximately 16% of them singletons. These records were also assigned to another study, of T cells in Graves' hyperthyroidism and ophthalmopathy.

Sequencing used peripheral blood mononuclear cells (PBMCs), obtained at new diagnosis, from a patient treated with antithyroid drugs. The receptor source for this set is a woman in her forties with Graves disease.

This rearrangement joins TRBV24-1 to TRBJ1-5; 7 bases line up with TRBD1. The V and J ends lost 4 bases and 0 bases, in that order; junction bases with no gene match: 2. Per the germline V gene, CDR1 is KGHDR and CDR2 is SFDVKD. The CDR3 length is 15 residues. CDR3 amino acids: CATSDTGDSNQPQHF. The CDR3 region has the DNA TGTGCCACCAGTGACACAGGGGATAGCAATCAGCCCCAGCATTTT.

CDR3 bases: TGTGCCAGCTCGGCGGACTCTGGAAACACCATATATTTT. Its translation is CASSADSGNTIYF. V and J are TRBV18 and TRBJ1-3; D is undetermined. V shed 6 bases and J shed 0 bases, with 6 bases lying between them. CDR1 KGHSH and CDR2 LQKENI come from the germline V gene. The CDR3 consists of 13 residues.